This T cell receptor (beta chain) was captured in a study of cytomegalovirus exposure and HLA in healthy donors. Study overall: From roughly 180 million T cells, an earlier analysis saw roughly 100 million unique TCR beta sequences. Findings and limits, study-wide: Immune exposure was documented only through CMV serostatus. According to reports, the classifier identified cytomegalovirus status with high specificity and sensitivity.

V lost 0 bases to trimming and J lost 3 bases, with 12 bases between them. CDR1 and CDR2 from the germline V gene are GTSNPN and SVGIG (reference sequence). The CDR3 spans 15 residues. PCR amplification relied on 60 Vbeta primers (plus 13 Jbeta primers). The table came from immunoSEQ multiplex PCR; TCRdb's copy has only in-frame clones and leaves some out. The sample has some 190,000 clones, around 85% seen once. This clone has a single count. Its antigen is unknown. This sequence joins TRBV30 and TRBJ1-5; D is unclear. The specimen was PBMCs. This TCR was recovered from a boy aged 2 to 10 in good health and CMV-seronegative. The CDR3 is CAWSVLGRTNQPQHF. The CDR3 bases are TGTGCCTGGAGTGTACTAGGACGGACCAATCAGCCCCAGCATTTT.